Given below is one TCR beta chain in context. Trimming left V 7 bases short and J 3 bases short, with 23 bases between. CDR3 length equals 17 residues. Authors of the study amplified TCR beta CDR3 regions from RNA transcripts. First-round RT-PCR of the TCR CDR3 relied on the HTBI primer set. Each CDR3 protein is one row after TCRdb ran MiXCR on the multiplex PCR reads. This table has a few hundred thousand distinct CDR3 sequences, around 15% appearing once. The sample is drawn from a study of T cells in Graves' hyperthyroidism and ophthalmopathy. For the diagnoses, clinical symptoms, serum thyroxine and TRAb, thyroid ultrasound and orbital computed tomography were used.

The sequence derives from a woman in her forties with Graves' ophthalmopathy. Sequencing was done on a sample of blood. The chain recombines TRBV12-3 or TRBV12-4 with TRBJ2-3, with D perhaps TRBD2 (6 bases). The CDR3 is CASTISGTVAMTDTQYF. The CDR3 DNA reads as TGTGCCAGCACGATTAGCGGTACGGTAGCGATGACAGATACGCAGTATTTT.